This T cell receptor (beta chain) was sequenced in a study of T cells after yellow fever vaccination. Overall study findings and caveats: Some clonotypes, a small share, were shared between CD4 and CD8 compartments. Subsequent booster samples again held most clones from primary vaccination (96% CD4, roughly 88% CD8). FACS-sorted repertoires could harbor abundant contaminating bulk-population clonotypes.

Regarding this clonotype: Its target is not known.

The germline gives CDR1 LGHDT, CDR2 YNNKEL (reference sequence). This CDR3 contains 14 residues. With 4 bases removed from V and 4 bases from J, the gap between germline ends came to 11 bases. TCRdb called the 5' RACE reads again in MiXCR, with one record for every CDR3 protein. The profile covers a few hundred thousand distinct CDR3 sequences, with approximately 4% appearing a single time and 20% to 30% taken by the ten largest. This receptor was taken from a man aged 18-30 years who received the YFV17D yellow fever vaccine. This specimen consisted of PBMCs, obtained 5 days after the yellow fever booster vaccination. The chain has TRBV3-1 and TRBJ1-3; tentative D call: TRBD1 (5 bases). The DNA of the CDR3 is TGTGCCAGCAGCCCCCACAGGTCCGGAAACACCATATATTTT. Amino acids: CASSPHRSGNTIYF.